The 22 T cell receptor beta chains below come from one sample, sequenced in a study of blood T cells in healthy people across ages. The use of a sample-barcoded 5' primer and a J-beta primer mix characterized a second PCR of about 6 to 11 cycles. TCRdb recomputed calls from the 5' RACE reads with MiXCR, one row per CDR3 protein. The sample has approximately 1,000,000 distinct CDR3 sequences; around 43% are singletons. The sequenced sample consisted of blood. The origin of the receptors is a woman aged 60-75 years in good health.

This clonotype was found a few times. CDR3: CASSLHVLAGAQETQYF. The CDR3 DNA reads as TGTGCCAGCAGCTTACATGTTCTAGCGGGAGCACAAGAGACCCAGTACTTC. This chain links TRBV7-3 with TRBJ2-5; TRBD2 matches at 10 bases. The germline gives CDR1 SGHTA, CDR2 FQGTGA. Trimming at V came to 2 bases and at J to 2 bases, leaving 8 bases not matched to a gene. CDR3 length: 17 amino acids. Supplemented by reference TRBV7-3 and TRBJ2-5, the full variable domain reads GAGVSQTPSNKVTEKGKYVELRCDPISGHTALYWYRQSLGQGPEFLIYFQGTGAADDSGLPNDRFFAVRPEGSVSTLKIQRTERGDSAVYLCASSLHVLAGAQETQYFGPGTRLLVL.

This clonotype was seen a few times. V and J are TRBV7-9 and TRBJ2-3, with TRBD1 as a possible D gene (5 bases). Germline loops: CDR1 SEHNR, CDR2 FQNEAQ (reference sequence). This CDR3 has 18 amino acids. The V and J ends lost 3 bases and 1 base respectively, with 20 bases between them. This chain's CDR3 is CASSFPGKVVGRTDTQYF. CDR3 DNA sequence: TGTGCCAGCAGCTTCCCAGGGAAAGTCGTTGGGCGCACAGATACGCAGTATTTT.

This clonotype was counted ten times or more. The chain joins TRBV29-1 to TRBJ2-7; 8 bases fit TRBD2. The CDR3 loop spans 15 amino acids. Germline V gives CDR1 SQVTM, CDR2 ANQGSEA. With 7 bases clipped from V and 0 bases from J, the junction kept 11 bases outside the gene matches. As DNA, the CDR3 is TGCAGCGCCCGTGGACAGCGGGAGAACTCCTACGAGCAGTACTTC. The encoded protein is CSARGQRENSYEQYF.

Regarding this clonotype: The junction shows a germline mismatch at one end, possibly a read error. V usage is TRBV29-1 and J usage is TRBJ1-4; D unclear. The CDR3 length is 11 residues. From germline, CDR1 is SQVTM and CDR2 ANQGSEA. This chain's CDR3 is CSVKDGEKLFF. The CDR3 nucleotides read TGCAGCGTTAAAGATGGGGAAAAACTGTTTTTT. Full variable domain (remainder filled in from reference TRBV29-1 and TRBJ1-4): SAVISQKPSRDICQRGTSLTIQCQVDSQVTMMFWYRQQPGQSLTLIATANQGSEATYESGFVIDKFPISRPNLTFSTLTVSNMSPEDSSIYLCSVKDGEKLFFGSGTQLSVL.

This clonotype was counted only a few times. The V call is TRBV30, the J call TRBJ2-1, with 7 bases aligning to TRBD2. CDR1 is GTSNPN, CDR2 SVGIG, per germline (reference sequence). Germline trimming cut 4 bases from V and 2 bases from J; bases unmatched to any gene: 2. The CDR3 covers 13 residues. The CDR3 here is CAWTLAAYNEQFF. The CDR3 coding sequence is TGTGCCTGGACGCTAGCGGCCTACAATGAGCAGTTCTTC. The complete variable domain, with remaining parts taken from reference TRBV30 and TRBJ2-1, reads SQTIHQWPATLVQPVGSPLSLECTVEGTSNPNLYWYRQAAGRGLQLLFYSVGIGQISSEVPQNLSASRPQDRQFILSSKKLLLSDSGFYLCAWTLAAYNEQFFGPGTRLTVL.

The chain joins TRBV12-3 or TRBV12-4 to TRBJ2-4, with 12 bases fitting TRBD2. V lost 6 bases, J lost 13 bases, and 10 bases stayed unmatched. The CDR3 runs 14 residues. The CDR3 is CASSNLAGGREQYF. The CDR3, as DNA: TGTGCCAGCAGCAACCTAGCGGGAGGGAGGGAGCAGTACTTC.

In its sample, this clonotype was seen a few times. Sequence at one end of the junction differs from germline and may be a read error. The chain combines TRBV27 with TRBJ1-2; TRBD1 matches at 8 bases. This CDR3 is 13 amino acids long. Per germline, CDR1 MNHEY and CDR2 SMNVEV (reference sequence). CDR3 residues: CASSVSTGEGYTF. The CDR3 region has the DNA TGTGCCAGCAGTGTATCGACAGGGGAAGGCTACACCTTC.

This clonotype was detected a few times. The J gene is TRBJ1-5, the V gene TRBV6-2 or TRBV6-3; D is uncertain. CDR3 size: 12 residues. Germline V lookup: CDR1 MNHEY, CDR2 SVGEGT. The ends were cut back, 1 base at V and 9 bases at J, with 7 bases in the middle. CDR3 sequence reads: CASSYYSGPQHF. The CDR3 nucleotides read TGTGCCAGCAGTTACTATTCGGGGCCCCAGCATTTT.

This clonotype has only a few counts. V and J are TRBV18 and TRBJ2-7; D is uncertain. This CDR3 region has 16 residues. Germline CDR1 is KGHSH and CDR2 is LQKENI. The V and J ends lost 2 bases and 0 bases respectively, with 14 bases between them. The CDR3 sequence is CASSPIRKTISYEQYF. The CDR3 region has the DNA TGTGCCAGCTCACCAATACGAAAGACGATCTCCTACGAGCAGTACTTC.

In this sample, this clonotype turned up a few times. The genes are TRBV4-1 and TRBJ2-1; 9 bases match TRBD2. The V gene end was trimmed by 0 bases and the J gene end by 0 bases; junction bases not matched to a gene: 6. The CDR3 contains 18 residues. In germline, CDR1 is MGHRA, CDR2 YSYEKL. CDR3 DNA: TGCGCCAGCAGCCAAGATAGGGCTAGCGGGGCCTCCTACAATGAGCAGTTCTTC. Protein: CASSQDRASGASYNEQFF.

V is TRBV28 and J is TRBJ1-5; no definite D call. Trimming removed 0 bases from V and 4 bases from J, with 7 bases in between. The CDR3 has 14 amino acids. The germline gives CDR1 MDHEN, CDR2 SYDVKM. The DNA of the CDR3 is TGTGCCAGCAGTTTATGGACGAGGAATCAGCCCCAGCATTTT. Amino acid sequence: CASSLWTRNQPQHF.

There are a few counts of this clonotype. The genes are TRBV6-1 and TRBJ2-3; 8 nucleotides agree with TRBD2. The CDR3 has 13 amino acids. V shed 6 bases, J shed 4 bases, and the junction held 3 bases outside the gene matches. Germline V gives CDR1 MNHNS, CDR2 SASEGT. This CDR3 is CASRILAADTQYF. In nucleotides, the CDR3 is TGTGCCAGCAGGATACTAGCGGCAGATACGCAGTATTTT.

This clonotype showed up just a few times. As DNA, the CDR3 is TGTGCCATCAGGGGGACAGGGATGAACACTGAAGCTTTCTTT. Protein: CAIRGTGMNTEAFF. The chain is built from TRBV10-3 and TRBJ1-1; 9 bases match TRBD1. The V segment lost 6 bases and the J segment 0 bases; nucleotides outside the gene matches: 2. CDR1 and CDR2 (germline): ENHRY, SYGVKD. The CDR3 runs 14 residues.

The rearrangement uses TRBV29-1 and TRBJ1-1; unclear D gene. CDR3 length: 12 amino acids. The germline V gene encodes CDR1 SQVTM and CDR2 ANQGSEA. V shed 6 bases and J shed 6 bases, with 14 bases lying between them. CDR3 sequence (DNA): TGCAGCGTCCAACCGGGCGTATCTGAAGCTTTCTTT. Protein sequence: CSVQPGVSEAFF.

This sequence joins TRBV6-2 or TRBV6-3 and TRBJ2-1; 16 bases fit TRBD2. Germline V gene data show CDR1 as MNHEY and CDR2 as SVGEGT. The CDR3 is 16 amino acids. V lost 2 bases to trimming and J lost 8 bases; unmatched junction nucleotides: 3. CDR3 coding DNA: TGTGCCAGCAGTTACCTGGGACTAGCGGGAGGGTATGAGCAGTTCTTC. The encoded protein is CASSYLGLAGGYEQFF.

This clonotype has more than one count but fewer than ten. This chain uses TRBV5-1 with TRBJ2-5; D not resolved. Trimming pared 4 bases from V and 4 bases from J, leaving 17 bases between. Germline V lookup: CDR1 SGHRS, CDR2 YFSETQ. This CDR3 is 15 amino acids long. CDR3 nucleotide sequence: TGCGCCAGCAGCGCCGAAGGGCCTCCGGGAGAGACCCAGTACTTC. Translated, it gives CASSAEGPPGETQYF.

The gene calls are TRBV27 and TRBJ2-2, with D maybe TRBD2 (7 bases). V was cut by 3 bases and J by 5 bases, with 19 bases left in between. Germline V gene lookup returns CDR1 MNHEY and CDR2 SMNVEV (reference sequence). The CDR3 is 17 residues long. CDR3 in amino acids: CASSLLATGRETGELFF. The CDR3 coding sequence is TGTGCCAGCAGTTTGCTGGCCACAGGGAGGGAAACCGGGGAGCTGTTTTTT.

CDR3 nucleotide sequence: TGTGCCAGCAGCAACGATTTAACTAGCGGGAGACGTGAGCAGTTCTTC. It yields the protein CASSNDLTSGRREQFF. The V gene is TRBV11-3, the J gene TRBJ2-1, with 11 bases that match TRBD2. V shed 5 bases, J shed 9 bases, and the junction held 12 bases outside the gene matches. CDR1 is SGHNT, CDR2 YENEEA, per germline. CDR3 length equals 16 residues.

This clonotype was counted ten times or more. CDR3 sequence: CASSPIQETQYF. In nucleotides, the CDR3 is TGTGCCAGCTCACCCATCCAAGAGACCCAGTACTTC. This chain uses TRBV18 with TRBJ2-5; no definite D call. The CDR3 runs 12 residues. Germline V lookup: CDR1 KGHSH, CDR2 LQKENI. The V gene lost 3 bases and the J gene lost 1 base, with 3 bases spanning the gap.

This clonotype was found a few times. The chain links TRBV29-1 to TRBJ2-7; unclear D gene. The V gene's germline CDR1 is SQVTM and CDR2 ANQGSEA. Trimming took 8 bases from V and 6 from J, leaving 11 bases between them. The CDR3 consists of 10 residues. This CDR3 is CSSRALEQYF. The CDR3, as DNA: TGCAGCTCCCGGGCCCTCGAGCAGTACTTC.

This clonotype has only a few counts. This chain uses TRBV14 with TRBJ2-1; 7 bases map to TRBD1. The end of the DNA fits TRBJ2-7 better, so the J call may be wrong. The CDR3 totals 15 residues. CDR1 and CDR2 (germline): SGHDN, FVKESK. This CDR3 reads CASSQEGQKYNEQYF. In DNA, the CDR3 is TGTGCCAGCAGCCAAGAGGGACAGAAATACAATGAGCAGTACTTC.

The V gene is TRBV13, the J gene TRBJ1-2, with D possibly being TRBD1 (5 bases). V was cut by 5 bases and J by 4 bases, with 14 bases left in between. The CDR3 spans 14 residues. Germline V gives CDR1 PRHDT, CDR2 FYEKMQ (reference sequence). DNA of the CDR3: TGTGCCAGCAGCCAGGGCGGTATTCCCTATGGCTACACCTTC. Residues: CASSQGGIPYGYTF.